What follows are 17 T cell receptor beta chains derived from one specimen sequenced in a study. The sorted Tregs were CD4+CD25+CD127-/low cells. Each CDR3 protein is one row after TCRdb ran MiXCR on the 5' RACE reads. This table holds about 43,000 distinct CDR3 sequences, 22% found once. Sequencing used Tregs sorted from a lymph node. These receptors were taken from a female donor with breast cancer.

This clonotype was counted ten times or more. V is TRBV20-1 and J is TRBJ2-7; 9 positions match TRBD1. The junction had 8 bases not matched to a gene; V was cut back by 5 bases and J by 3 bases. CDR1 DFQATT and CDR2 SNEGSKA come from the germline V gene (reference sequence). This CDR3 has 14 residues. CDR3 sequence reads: CSAGKQGAIYEQYF. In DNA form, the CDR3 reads TGCAGTGCTGGGAAACAGGGGGCGATCTACGAGCAGTACTTC.

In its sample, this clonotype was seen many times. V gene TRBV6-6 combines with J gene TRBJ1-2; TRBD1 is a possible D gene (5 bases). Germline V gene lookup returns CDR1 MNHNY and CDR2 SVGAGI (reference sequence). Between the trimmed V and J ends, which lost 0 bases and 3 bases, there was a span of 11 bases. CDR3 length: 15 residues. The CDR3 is CASSYSFRDDYGYTF. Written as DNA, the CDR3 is TGTGCCAGCAGTTACTCTTTTAGGGACGACTATGGCTACACCTTC.

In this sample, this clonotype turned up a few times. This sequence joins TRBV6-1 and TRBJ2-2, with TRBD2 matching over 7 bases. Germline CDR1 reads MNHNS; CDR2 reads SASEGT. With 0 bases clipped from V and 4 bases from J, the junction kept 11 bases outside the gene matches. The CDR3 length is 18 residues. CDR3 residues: CASSEALPREFGTGELFF. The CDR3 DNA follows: TGTGCCAGCAGTGAAGCTTTGCCGCGGGAGTTCGGCACCGGGGAGCTGTTTTTT.

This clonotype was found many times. CDR3 protein: CASSEALGYGYTF. The CDR3 DNA reads as TGTGCCAGCAGTGAAGCGCTGGGGTATGGCTACACCTTC. The rearrangement joins TRBV6-1 to TRBJ1-2, with D uncertain. From germline, CDR1 is MNHNS and CDR2 SASEGT. The CDR3 runs to 13 residues. V was pared by 0 bases and J by 5 bases, with 7 bases between.

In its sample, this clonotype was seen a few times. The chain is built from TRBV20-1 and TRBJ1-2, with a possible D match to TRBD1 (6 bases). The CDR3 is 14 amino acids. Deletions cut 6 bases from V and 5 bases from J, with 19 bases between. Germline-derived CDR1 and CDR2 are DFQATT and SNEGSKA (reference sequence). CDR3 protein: CSAPSGGARYGYTF. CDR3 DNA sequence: TGCAGTGCCCCATCGGGGGGGGCGCGGTATGGCTACACCTTC.

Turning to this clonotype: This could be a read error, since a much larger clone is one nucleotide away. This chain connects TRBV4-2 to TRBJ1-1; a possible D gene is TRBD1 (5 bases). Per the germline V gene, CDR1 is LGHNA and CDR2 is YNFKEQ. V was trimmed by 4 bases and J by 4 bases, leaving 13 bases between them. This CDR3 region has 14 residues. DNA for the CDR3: TGTGCCAGCAGCCGAGGGGAAGAAGGCACTGAAGCTTTCTTT. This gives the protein CASSRGEEGTEAFF.

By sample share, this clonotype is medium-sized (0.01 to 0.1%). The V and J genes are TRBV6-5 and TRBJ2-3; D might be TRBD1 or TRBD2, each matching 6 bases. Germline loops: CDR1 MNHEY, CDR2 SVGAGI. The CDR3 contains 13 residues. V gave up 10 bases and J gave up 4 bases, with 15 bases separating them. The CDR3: CATGRDTSDTQYF. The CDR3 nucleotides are TGTGCCACCGGGCGGGACACATCAGATACGCAGTATTTT.

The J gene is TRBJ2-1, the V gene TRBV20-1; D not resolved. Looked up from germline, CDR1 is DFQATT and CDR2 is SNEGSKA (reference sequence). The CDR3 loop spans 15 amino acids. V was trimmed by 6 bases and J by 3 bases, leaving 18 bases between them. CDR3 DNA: TGCAGTGCATATACGCCCAGTGAAATCTACAATGAGCAGTTCTTC. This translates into CSAYTPSEIYNEQFF.

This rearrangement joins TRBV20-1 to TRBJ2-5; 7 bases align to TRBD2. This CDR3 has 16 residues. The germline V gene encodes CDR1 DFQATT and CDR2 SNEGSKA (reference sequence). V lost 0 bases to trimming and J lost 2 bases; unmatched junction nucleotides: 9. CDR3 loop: CSARDLRLALQETQYF. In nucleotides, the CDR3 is TGCAGTGCTAGAGATCTTCGACTAGCCCTTCAAGAGACCCAGTACTTC.

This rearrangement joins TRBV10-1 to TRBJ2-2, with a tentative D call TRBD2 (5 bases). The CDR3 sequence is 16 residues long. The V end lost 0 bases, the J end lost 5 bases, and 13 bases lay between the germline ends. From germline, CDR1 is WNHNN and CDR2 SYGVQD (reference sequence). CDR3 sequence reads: CASSESKAGKTGELFF. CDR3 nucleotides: TGCGCCAGCAGTGAGTCGAAGGCCGGGAAGACCGGGGAGCTGTTTTTT.

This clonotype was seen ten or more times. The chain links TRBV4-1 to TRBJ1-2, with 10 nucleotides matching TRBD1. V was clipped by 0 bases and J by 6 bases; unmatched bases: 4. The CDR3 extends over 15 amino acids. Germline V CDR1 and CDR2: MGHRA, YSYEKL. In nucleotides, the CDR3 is TGCGCCAGCAGCCAAGAGGGGGACAGGGGTAATGGCTACACCTTC. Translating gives CASSQEGDRGNGYTF.

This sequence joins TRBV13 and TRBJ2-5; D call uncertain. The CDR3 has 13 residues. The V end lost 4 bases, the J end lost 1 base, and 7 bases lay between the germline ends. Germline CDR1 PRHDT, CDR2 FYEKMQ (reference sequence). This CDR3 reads CASSSRSQETQYF. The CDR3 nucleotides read TGTGCCAGCAGCTCACGAAGCCAAGAGACCCAGTACTTC.

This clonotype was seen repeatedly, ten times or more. CDR3 sequence reads: CSASKSEGVHYEQFF. In DNA form, the CDR3 reads TGCAGTGCTAGTAAGTCCGAGGGAGTGCACTATGAGCAGTTCTTC. The chain carries TRBV20-1 and TRBJ2-1, with D tentatively TRBD2 (5 bases). The V and J ends lost 3 bases and 8 bases respectively, with 20 bases between them. CDR1 and CDR2 (germline): DFQATT, SNEGSKA (reference sequence). The CDR3 totals 15 residues.

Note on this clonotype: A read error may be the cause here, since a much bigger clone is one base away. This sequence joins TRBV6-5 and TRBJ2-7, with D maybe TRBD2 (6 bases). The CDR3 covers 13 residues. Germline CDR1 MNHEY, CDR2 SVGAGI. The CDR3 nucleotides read TGTGCCAGCAGTTACATGCAGGACTACGAGCAGTGCTTC. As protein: CASSYMQDYEQCF.

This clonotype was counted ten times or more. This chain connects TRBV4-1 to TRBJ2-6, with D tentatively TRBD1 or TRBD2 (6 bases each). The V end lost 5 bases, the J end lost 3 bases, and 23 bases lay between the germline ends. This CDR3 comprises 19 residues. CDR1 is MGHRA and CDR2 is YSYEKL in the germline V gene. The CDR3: CASSSGVAGQPGGANVLTF. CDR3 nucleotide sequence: TGCGCCAGCAGCTCGGGGGTTGCGGGACAACCTGGTGGGGCCAACGTCCTGACTTTC.

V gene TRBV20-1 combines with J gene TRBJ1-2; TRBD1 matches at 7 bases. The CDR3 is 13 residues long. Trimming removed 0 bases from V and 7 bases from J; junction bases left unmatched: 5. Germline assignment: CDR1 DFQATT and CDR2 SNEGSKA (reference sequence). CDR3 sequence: CSARDTGEGGYTF. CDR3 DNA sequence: TGCAGTGCTAGAGATACAGGGGAGGGTGGCTACACCTTC.

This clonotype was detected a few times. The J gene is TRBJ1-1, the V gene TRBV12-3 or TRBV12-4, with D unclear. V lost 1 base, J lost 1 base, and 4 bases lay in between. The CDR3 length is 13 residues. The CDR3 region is CASSLVANTEAFF. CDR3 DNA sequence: TGTGCCAGCAGTTTAGTCGCGAACACTGAAGCTTTCTTT.